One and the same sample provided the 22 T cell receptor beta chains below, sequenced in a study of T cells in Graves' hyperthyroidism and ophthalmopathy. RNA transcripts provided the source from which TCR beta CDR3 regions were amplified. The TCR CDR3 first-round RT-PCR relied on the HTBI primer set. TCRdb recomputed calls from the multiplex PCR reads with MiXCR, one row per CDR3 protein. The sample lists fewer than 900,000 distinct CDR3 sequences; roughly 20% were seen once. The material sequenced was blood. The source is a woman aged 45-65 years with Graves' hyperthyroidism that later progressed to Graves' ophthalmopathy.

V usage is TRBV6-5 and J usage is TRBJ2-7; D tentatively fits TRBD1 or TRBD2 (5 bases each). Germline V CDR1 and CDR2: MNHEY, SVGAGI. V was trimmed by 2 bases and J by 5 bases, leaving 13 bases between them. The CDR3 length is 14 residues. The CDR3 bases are TGTGCCAGCAGTTACGGGACGGCGAGCGACGAGCAGTACTTC. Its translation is CASSYGTASDEQYF.

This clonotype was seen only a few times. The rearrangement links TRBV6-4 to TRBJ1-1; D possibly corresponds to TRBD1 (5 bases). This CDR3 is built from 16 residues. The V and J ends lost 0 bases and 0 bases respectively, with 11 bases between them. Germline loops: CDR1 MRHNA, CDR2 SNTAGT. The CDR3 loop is CASSDSLRQLNTEAFF. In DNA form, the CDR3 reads TGTGCCAGCAGTGACTCGCTAAGACAGCTGAACACTGAAGCTTTCTTT.

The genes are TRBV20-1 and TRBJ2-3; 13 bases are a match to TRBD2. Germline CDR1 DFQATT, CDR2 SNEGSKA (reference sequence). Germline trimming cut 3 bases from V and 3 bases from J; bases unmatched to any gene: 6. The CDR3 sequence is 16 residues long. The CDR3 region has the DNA TGCAGTGCTAGCAGTCAGACTAGCGGGGGGACAGATACGCAGTATTTT. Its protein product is CSASSQTSGGTDTQYF.

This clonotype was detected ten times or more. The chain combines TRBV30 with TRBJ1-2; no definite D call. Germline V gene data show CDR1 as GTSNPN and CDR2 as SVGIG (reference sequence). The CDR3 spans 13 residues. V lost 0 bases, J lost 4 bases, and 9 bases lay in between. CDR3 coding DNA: TGTGCCTGGAGTGTAGGCGGATCCTATGGCTACACCTTC. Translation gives CAWSVGGSYGYTF.

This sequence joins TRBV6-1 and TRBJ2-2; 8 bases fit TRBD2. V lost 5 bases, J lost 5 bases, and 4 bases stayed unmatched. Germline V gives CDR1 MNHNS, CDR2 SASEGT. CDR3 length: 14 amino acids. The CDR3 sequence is CASSWPGGTGELFF. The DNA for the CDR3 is TGTGCCAGCAGTTGGCCGGGGGGGACCGGGGAGCTGTTTTTT.

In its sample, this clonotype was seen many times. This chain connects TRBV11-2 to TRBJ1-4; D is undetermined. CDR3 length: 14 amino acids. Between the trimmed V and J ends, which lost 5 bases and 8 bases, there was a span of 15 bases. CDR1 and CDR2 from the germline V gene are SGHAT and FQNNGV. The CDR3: CASSPSGRVEKLFF. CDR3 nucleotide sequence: TGTGCCAGCAGCCCATCCGGGCGAGTCGAAAAACTGTTTTTT.

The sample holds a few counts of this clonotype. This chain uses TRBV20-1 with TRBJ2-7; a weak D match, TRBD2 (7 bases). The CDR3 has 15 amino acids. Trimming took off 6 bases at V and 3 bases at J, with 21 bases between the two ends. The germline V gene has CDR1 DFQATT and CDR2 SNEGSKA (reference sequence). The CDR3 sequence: CSARGGGGMNYEQYF. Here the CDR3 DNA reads TGCAGTGCCCGAGGGGGGGGAGGGATGAACTACGAGCAGTACTTC.

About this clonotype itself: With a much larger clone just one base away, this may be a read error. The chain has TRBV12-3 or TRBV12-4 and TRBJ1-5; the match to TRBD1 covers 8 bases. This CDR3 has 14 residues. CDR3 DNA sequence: TGTGTCAGCAGTTTCACAGGGGGAAGTCAGCCCCAGCATTTT. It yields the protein CVSSFTGGSQPQHF.

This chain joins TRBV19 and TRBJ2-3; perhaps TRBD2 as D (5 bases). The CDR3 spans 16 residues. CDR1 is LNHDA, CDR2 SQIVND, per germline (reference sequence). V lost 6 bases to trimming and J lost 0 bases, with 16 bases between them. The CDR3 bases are TGTGCCAGTAGAGGTTCGGGCGGACTCAGCACAGATACGCAGTATTTT. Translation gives CASRGSGGLSTDTQYF.

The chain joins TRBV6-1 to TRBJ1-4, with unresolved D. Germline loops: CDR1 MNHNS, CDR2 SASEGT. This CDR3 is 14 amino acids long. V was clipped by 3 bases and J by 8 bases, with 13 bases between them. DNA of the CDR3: TGTGCCAGCAGTGAGAGACCGTTTGGCGAAAAACTGTTTTTT. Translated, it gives CASSERPFGEKLFF.

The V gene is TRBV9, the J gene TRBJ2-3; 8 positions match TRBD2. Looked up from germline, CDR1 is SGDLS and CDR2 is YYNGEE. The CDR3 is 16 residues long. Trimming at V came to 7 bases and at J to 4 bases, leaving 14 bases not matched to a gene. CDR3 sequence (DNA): TGTGCCAGCGGCTCTCGGCTGGCGGGGGGTTCAGATACGCAGTATTTT. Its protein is CASGSRLAGGSDTQYF.

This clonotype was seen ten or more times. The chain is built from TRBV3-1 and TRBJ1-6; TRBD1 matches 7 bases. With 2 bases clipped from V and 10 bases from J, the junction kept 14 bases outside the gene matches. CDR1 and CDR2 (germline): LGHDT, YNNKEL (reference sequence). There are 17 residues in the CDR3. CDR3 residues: CASSQPKTGRTRSPLHF. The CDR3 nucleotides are TGTGCCAGCAGCCAACCTAAGACAGGGAGGACCCGGTCACCCCTCCACTTT.

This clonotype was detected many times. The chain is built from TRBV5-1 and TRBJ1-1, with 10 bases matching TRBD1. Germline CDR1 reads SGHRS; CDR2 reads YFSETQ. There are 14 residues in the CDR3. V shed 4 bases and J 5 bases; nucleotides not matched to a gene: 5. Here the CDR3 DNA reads TGCGCCAGCAGCCCGGGACAGGGGTTAACTGAAGCTTTCTTT. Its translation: CASSPGQGLTEAFF.

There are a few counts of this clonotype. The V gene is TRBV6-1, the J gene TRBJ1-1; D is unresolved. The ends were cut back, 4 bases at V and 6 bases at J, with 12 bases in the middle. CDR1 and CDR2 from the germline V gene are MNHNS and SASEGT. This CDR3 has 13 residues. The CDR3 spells CASSGPFWPEAFF. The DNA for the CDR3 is TGTGCCAGCAGTGGACCTTTTTGGCCTGAAGCTTTCTTT.

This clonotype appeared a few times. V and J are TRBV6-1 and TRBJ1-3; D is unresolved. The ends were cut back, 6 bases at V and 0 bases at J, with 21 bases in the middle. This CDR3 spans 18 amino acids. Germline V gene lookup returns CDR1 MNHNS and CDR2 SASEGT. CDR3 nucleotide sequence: TGTGCCAGCAGCTCATCCGGGCCGATGAGCAACTCTGGAAACACCATATATTTT. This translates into CASSSSGPMSNSGNTIYF.

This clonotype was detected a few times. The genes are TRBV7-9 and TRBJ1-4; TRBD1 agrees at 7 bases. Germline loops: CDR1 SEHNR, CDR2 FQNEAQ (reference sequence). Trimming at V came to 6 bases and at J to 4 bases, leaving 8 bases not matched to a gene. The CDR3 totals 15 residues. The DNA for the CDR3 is TGTGCCAGCAGTCGTCGGGGACAGTTTAATGAAAAACTGTTTTTT. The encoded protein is CASSRRGQFNEKLFF.

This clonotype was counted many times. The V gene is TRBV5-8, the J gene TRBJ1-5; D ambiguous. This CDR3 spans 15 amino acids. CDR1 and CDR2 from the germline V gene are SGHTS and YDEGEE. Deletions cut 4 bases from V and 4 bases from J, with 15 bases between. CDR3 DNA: TGTGCCAGCAGCCCGGAAGGGCGTCCAAATCAGCCCCAGCATTTT. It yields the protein CASSPEGRPNQPQHF.

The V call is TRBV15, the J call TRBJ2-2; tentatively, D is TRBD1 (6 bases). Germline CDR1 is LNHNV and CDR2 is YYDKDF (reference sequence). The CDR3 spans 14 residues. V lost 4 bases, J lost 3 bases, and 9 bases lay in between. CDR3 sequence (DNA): TGTGCCACCAGCAAGGGGGTGGACACCGGGGAGCTGTTTTTT. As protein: CATSKGVDTGELFF.

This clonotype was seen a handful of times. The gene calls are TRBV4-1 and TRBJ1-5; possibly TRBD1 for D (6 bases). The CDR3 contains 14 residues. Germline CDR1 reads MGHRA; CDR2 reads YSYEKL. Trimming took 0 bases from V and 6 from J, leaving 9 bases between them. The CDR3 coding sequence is TGCGCCAGCAGCCAAGATTCAGGGGTTCAGCCCCAGCATTTT. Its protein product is CASSQDSGVQPQHF.

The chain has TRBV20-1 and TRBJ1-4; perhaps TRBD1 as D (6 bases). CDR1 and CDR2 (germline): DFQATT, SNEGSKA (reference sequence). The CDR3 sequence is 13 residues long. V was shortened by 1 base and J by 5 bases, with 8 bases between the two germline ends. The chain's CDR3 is CSARVRGNEKLFF. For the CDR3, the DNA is TGCAGTGCTAGAGTCAGGGGAAATGAAAAACTGTTTTTT.

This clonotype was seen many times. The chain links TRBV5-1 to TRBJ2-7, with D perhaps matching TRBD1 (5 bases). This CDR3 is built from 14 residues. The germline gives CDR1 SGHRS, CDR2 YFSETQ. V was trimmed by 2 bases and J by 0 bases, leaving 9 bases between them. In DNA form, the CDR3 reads TGCGCCAGCAGCTTCGTCGACAGCTCCTACGAGCAGTACTTC. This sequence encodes CASSFVDSSYEQYF.

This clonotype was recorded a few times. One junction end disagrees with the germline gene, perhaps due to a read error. The CDR3 DNA sequence: TGTGCCGGCAGTAAGCTCGGCGGGGAGCTGTTTTTT. Its translation is CAGSKLGGELFF. The gene calls are TRBV27 and TRBJ2-2, with unresolved D. CDR1 is MNHEY, CDR2 SMNVEV, per germline (reference sequence). The CDR3 spans 12 residues.